The rows below give T cell receptor beta chains drawn from one sample of a study of human T cells and chemical hapten exposure. A single record per CDR3 protein comes from TCRdb applying MiXCR to the RACE reads. This table holds about 78,000 distinct CDR3 sequences, about 9% found once. This material consisted of whole blood, taken in connection with sensitization to the hapten diphenylcyclopropenone (DPC). These receptors were collected from a woman aged 45 to 65 with alopecia areata. Some clones in this sample may be carry-over from other donors' samples. Each CDR3 is given with its conserved first and last residue. Each record gives: D gene, V gene, clone size, J gene, CDR3 DNA, CDR3 protein. The D gene is left open where the match is weak. A row's size may be missing; if present it is once, few, many or a size class.

.	TRBV20-1	many	TRBJ1-2	TGCAGTGCTAGAGAACGGACGGTGGAGTATGGCTACACCTTC	CSARERTVEYGYTF
.	TRBV20-1	many	TRBJ2-3	TGCAGTGCCATGGGACTCTTTAGCACAGATACGCAGTATTTT	CSAMGLFSTDTQYF
.	TRBV12-1	many	TRBJ1-6	.	CASSFAPGTADTSYNSPLHF
TRBD1	TRBV3-1	few	TRBJ2-5	TGTGCCAGCAGCCACGACAGGGAAGGCCAGTACTTC	CASSHDREGQYF
.	TRBV15	many	TRBJ1-6	TGTGCCACACATCAGGGGCCCAATTCACCCCTCCACTTT	CATHQGPNSPLHF
.	TRBV6-5	.	TRBJ2-7	TGTGCCAGCAGTACAGGGTTCGAGCAGTACTTC	CASSTGFEQYF
TRBD1	TRBV4-3	.	TRBJ1-1	TGCGCCAGCAGCCAACAAGACAGGGTCCAAACTGAAGCTTTCTTT	CASSQQDRVQTEAFF
.	TRBV27	few	TRBJ2-3	TGTGCCGCCAAGAGGGTAGGCACAGATACGCAGTATTTT	CAAKRVGTDTQYF
.	TRBV12-3/TRBV12-4	.	TRBJ2-3	TGTGTCAGCAGTTTCCTCCAAATCACAGATACGCAGTATTTT	CVSSFLQITDTQYF
.	TRBV30	.	TRBJ2-6	TGTGCCTGGAGTCTTTTCTCTGGGGCCAACGTCCTGACTTTC	CAWSLFSGANVLTF
.	TRBV12-3/TRBV12-4	many	TRBJ1-1	TGTGCCAGCAGTTTAAGGGTCGGGCTGTCTGAAGCTTTCTTT	CASSLRVGLSEAFF
.	TRBV6-6	many	TRBJ1-5	TGTGCCAGCAGCCCAGAGCCCAATCAGCCCCAGCATTTT	CASSPEPNQPQHF
.	TRBV11-1	few	TRBJ1-1	TGTGCCAGCAGCGAAGGGGGTTTGACTTTCTTT	CASSEGGLTFF
.	TRBV6-5	.	TRBJ1-5	TGTGCCAGCAGTGCCCGTGGAGGGGCCCAGAATCAGCCCCAGCATTTT	CASSARGGAQNQPQHF
TRBD1	TRBV15	many	TRBJ1-1	TGTGCCACCAGCAGAGATGGGAGGACAGGGGGCTCAGCTTTCTTT	CATSRDGRTGGSAFF
.	TRBV5-4	.	TRBJ2-3	TGTGCCAGCAGCTTGGTGGTCGGGCAAAGCACAGATACGCAGTATTTT	CASSLVVGQSTDTQYF
.	TRBV10-3	.	TRBJ1-3	TGTGCCATCAGTGAGTCCCGAGGGGACCTCTCTGGAAACACCATATATTTT	CAISESRGDLSGNTIYF
.	TRBV18	few	TRBJ1-3	TGTGCCAGCTCACCAAGGGGCCTCCCTGGAAACACCATATATTTT	CASSPRGLPGNTIYF
TRBD1	TRBV7-2	many	TRBJ2-3	TGTGCCAGCAGCAGAGGGGGCGCGACAGATACGCAGTATTTT	CASSRGGATDTQYF
.	TRBV5-1	few	TRBJ2-3	TGCGCCAGCAGCGGAACAGGGCCAGATACGCAGTATTTT	CASSGTGPDTQYF
.	TRBV5-8	.	TRBJ1-1	TGTGCCAGCAGCTCTGGCCTGAACACTGAAGCTTTCTTT	CASSSGLNTEAFF
TRBD2	TRBV27	.	TRBJ2-2	TGTGTCAGCACCCCGGGAGGCGCGAACACCGGGGAGCTGTTTTTT	CVSTPGGANTGELFF
TRBD1	TRBV27	few	TRBJ2-2	TGTGCCAGCAGCAGGGACAGGGGTGACACCGGGGAGCTGTTTTTT	CASSRDRGDTGELFF
.	TRBV12-3/TRBV12-4	few	TRBJ1-2	TGTGCCAGCAGTTTAGCGTTCGCGACCAGTGGCTACACCTTC	CASSLAFATSGYTF
.	TRBV27	.	TRBJ1-2	TGTGCCAGCGGACGGAACTATGGCTACACCTTC	CASGRNYGYTF
TRBD1	TRBV6-1	.	TRBJ1-5	TGTGCCAGCACACGGGGACAGGGGATATATCAGCCCCAGCATTTT	CASTRGQGIYQPQHF
TRBD2	TRBV19	.	TRBJ2-3	TGTGCCAGTAGTATTACTAGCGGGTCAGATACGCAGTATTTT	CASSITSGSDTQYF
.	TRBV19	many	TRBJ1-5	TGTGCCAGTAGTACTTACACAGGTAGCAATCAGCCCCAGCATTTT	CASSTYTGSNQPQHF
TRBD2	TRBV20-1	few	TRBJ2-3	TGCAGTGCTCCGACAGGACTAGCGCAGACAGATACGCAGTATTTT	CSAPTGLAQTDTQYF
TRBD2	TRBV12-3/TRBV12-4	few	TRBJ2-3	TGTGCCAGCAGTTTTATAGGGGCGGGGGGACTTACAGATACGCAGTATTTT	CASSFIGAGGLTDTQYF
.	TRBV12-3/TRBV12-4	many	TRBJ1-1	TGTGCCAGCAGTTTTTCCGCGAACACTGAAGCTTTCTTT	CASSFSANTEAFF
.	TRBV24-1	many	TRBJ1-1	TGTGCCACCAGTGACCCTACTACTGAAGCTTTCTTT	CATSDPTTEAFF
.	TRBV7-2	few	TRBJ2-1	TGTGCCAGCAGCTTTAGAGGGGGGGACTACAATGAGCAGTTCTTC	CASSFRGGDYNEQFF
.	TRBV24-1	.	TRBJ2-5	TGTGCCACCAGTGATGGGGGGCTCTCGGCAGAGACCCAGTACTTC	CATSDGGLSAETQYF
.	TRBV20-1	many	TRBJ2-7	TGCAGTGCTAGGGAAATGGGATCCTACTACGAGCAGTACTTC	CSAREMGSYYEQYF
TRBD2	TRBV7-2	.	TRBJ2-2	TGTGCCAGCAGCTTTGGACTAGCGGGAGTCACCGGGGAGCTGTTTTTT	CASSFGLAGVTGELFF
TRBD2	TRBV7-2	few	TRBJ2-1	TGTGCCAGCAGCTCGGGACTAGCGGGGGCGAGCGAGTTCTTC	CASSSGLAGASEFF
.	TRBV20-1	few	TRBJ1-1	TGCAGTGCTAGAGTACCGGGGGCCTCTGAAGCTTTCTTT	CSARVPGASEAFF
.	TRBV24-1	.	TRBJ1-6	TGTGCCACCAGTGAATGCCCGGGGAACTATAATTCACCCCTCCACTTT	CATSECPGNYNSPLHF
.	TRBV30	few	TRBJ2-7	TGTGCCTGGAGTGTGATCGGGGACGGGGAGCAGTACTTC	CAWSVIGDGEQYF
.	TRBV28	.	TRBJ1-5	TGTGCCAGCAGTTTGAGGGCCGGGAGCAATCAGCCCCAGCATTTT	CASSLRAGSNQPQHF